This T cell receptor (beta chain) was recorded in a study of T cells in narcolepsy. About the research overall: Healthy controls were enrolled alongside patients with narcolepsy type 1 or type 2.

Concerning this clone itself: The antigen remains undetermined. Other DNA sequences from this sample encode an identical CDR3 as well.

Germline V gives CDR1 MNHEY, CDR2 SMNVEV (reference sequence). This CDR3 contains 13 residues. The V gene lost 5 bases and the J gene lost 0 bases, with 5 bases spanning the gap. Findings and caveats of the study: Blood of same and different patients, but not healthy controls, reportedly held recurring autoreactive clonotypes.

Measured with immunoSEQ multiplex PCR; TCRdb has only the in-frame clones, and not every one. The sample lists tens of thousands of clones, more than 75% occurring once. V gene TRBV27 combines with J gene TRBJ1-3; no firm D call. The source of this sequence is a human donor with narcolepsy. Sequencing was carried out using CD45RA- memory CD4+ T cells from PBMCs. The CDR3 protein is CASSPSSGNTIYF. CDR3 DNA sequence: TGTGCCAGCAGTCCCAGCTCTGGAAACACCATATATTTT.